These 15 T cell receptor beta chains originate from one sample sequenced in a study of blood T cells in healthy people across ages. The authors ran a second PCR of 7 to 11 cycles using a sample-barcoded 5' primer and a J-beta primer mix. TCRdb independently ran MiXCR on the 5' RACE reads; one entry per CDR3 protein. The table shows a few hundred thousand distinct CDR3 sequences, with approximately 47% occurring only once. Input material: blood. These receptors were obtained from a man in his sixties in good health.

This sequence joins TRBV20-1 and TRBJ2-1; 8 nucleotides agree with TRBD2. V dropped 5 bases and J dropped 8; count of bases not matched to a gene: 5. The CDR3 contains 12 residues. The V gene's germline CDR1 is DFQATT and CDR2 SNEGSKA (reference sequence). The CDR3, as DNA: TGCAGTGCTCCGGGACTAGGGGATGAGCAGTTCTTC. It encodes CSAPGLGDEQFF.

The chain has TRBV15 and TRBJ2-5; 7 bases fit TRBD2. Judging by the DNA end, TRBJ2-7 fits better; the J call may be wrong. The CDR3 has 16 residues. Germline CDR1 LNHNV, CDR2 YYDKDF (reference sequence). The CDR3 nucleotides are TGTGCCACCAGCAGTCGGCCCCTAATTTCGGGGGGCGAGCAGTACTTC. As protein: CATSSRPLISGGEQYF.

This clonotype showed up just a few times. This chain connects TRBV9 to TRBJ2-1; maybe TRBD2 (6 bases). This CDR3 region has 14 residues. Per germline, CDR1 SGDLS and CDR2 YYNGEE. V dropped 0 bases and J dropped 6 bases, with 10 bases sitting between them. The CDR3 protein is CASSVGVAANEQFF. The CDR3 DNA sequence: TGTGCCAGCAGCGTAGGGGTAGCGGCCAATGAGCAGTTCTTC.

This clonotype appeared a few times. The rearrangement links TRBV15 to TRBJ2-5; the D gene could be TRBD1 or TRBD2 (5 bases each). Trimming pared 9 bases from V and 1 base from J, leaving 12 bases between. Germline assignment: CDR1 LNHNV and CDR2 YYDKDF (reference sequence). This CDR3 comprises 13 residues. The CDR3 loop reads CATTSGSQETQYF. The CDR3 DNA is TGTGCCACAACCTCAGGGAGCCAAGAGACCCAGTACTTC.

This clonotype was detected only a few times. The rearrangement links TRBV7-9 to TRBJ2-5; D gene ambiguous. Trimming shortened V by 2 bases and J by 2 bases, and 9 bases separated the two germline ends. Per the germline V gene, CDR1 is SEHNR and CDR2 is FQNEAQ (reference sequence). The CDR3 loop spans 14 amino acids. CDR3 in amino acids: CASSLHGGQETQYF. The CDR3, as DNA: TGTGCCAGCAGCTTACATGGCGGACAAGAGACCCAGTACTTC.

The chain recombines TRBV2 with TRBJ1-2; 9 nucleotides match TRBD1. Trimming removed 7 bases from V and 4 bases from J; junction bases left unmatched: 4. CDR3 length equals 13 residues. Per germline, CDR1 SNHLY and CDR2 FYNNEI. The CDR3 coding sequence is TGTGCCAGCACCACGACAGGGGGCTATGGCTACACCTTC. Its protein is CASTTTGGYGYTF. The complete variable domain, with remaining parts taken from reference TRBV2 and TRBJ1-2, reads EPEVTQTPSHQVTQMGQEVILRCVPISNHLYFYWYRQILGQKVEFLVSFYNNEISEKSEIFDDQFSVERPDGSNFTLKIRSTKLEDSAMYFCASTTTGGYGYTFGSGTRLTVV.

This sequence joins TRBV4-3 and TRBJ2-2; 13 bases are a match to TRBD2. The CDR3 extends over 18 amino acids. V dropped 1 base and J dropped 2; count of bases not matched to a gene: 4. CDR1 and CDR2 (germline): LGHNA, YSLEER. The DNA for the CDR3 is TGCGCCAGCAGCCAAGCCCAGGGACTAGCGGGAAACACCGGGGAGCTGTTTTTT. Amino acids: CASSQAQGLAGNTGELFF.

Remarks on this clonotype: One end of the junction does not line up with germline, which may come from a read error. The chain recombines TRBV6-5 with TRBJ2-3; D uncertain. Germline CDR1 reads MNHEY; CDR2 reads SVGAGI. This CDR3 is 14 amino acids long. The DNA of the CDR3 is TGTGCCGGCAGTTATGCCGACGGGTCAGATACGCAGTATTTT. It encodes CAGSYADGSDTQYF.

The chain recombines TRBV20-1 with TRBJ1-5, with TRBD1 as a possible D gene (6 bases). Germline CDR1 reads DFQATT; CDR2 reads SNEGSKA (reference sequence). V shed 6 bases and J shed 7 bases, with 22 bases lying between them. The CDR3 runs to 15 residues. CDR3 in amino acids: CSARNDRTSGQPQHF. DNA for the CDR3: TGCAGTGCGCGAAACGACAGGACCTCAGGGCAGCCCCAGCATTTT.

This chain uses TRBV20-1 with TRBJ2-7; a weak D match, TRBD1 (6 bases). Germline V lookup: CDR1 DFQATT, CDR2 SNEGSKA (reference sequence). Trimming cost V 0 bases and J 2 bases, with 17 bases left between them. This CDR3 spans 16 amino acids. CDR3 sequence reads: CSARDPPPQGTYEQYF. Written as DNA, the CDR3 is TGCAGTGCTAGAGATCCGCCCCCTCAGGGGACCTACGAGCAGTACTTC.

The gene calls are TRBV6-5 and TRBJ2-5; possible D gene TRBD1, 6 bases. Per the germline V gene, CDR1 is MNHEY and CDR2 is SVGAGI. The V and J ends lost 8 bases and 5 bases respectively, with 12 bases between them. The CDR3 covers 12 residues. CDR3 sequence reads: CASGRGAETQYF. The CDR3 coding sequence is TGTGCCAGCGGCAGGGGAGCGGAGACCCAGTACTTC.

The chain employs TRBV20-1 and TRBJ2-2; tentatively, D is TRBD1 (6 bases). The CDR3 is 15 residues long. V shed 2 bases and J shed 1 base, with 11 bases lying between them. Germline values: CDR1 DFQATT, CDR2 SNEGSKA (reference sequence). CDR3: CSARPDRMNTGELFF. The CDR3 DNA reads as TGCAGTGCTAGACCCGACAGGATGAACACCGGGGAGCTGTTTTTT.

In this sample, this clonotype turned up many times. The chain recombines TRBV12-3 or TRBV12-4 with TRBJ2-1; 7 nucleotides agree with TRBD1. V dropped 4 bases and J dropped 5; count of bases not matched to a gene: 14. The CDR3 runs 17 residues. In DNA form, the CDR3 reads TGTGCCAGCAGTTCCCTCGAGAAGGGGGCTTGGGACAATGAGCAGTTCTTC. It is translated as CASSSLEKGAWDNEQFF.

The gene calls are TRBV20-1 and TRBJ2-5, with 7 bases fitting TRBD2. The CDR3 totals 11 residues. Germline lookup yields CDR1 DFQATT and CDR2 SNEGSKA (reference sequence). V shed 1 base and J 13 bases; nucleotides not matched to a gene: 6. The DNA for the CDR3 is TGCAGTGCTAGAGGGGAGGGGCGCTGGTACTTC. Amino acid sequence: CSARGEGRWYF.

The chain has TRBV28 and TRBJ2-1; D could derive from TRBD1 or TRBD2 (5 bases each). The CDR3 runs 15 residues. V lost 4 bases and J lost 4, with 14 bases in between. The germline CDR1 and CDR2 sequences are MDHEN and SYDVKM. This CDR3 reads CASSSGGNGYNEQFF. The CDR3, as DNA: TGTGCCAGCAGTTCTGGGGGTAACGGATACAATGAGCAGTTCTTC.